The 13 T cell receptor beta chains below all came from one sample that was sequenced in a study of blood T cells in healthy people across ages. It was with a sample-barcoded 5' primer and a J-beta primer mix that a second PCR of about 6 to 11 cycles was run. TCRdb used MiXCR to reprocess the 5' RACE reads, holding one entry per CDR3 protein. The table has some 1.5 million distinct CDR3 sequences, 25% to 30% seen once. Input material: blood. The receptors originated from a woman in her twenties or thirties in good health.

This chain connects TRBV7-9 to TRBJ2-3; unclear D gene. Trimming pared 0 bases from V and 4 bases from J, leaving 11 bases between. Germline CDR1 SEHNR, CDR2 FQNEAQ (reference sequence). This CDR3 spans 15 amino acids. CDR3 in DNA: TGTGCCAGCAGCTTAGCGCAACAGCCCTCAGATACGCAGTATTTT. Amino acids: CASSLAQQPSDTQYF.

V is TRBV4-3 and J is TRBJ1-6, with a possible D match to TRBD1 (5 bases). V was cut by 3 bases and J by 6 bases, with 24 bases left in between. Germline CDR1 and CDR2: LGHNA and YSLEER. The CDR3 loop spans 19 amino acids. CDR3 residues: CASSQDQASGTGLNSPLHF. In DNA, the CDR3 is TGCGCCAGCAGCCAGGACCAAGCCTCCGGGACTGGCCTTAATTCACCCCTCCACTTT.

This clonotype appeared many times. The rearrangement uses TRBV12-3 or TRBV12-4 and TRBJ1-2, with D unresolved. The V gene lost 6 bases and the J gene lost 7 bases, with 12 bases spanning the gap. The CDR3 spans 12 residues. CDR3 amino acids: CASSQGSFGYTF. Here the CDR3 DNA reads TGTGCCAGCAGCCAAGGGTCGTTTGGCTACACCTTC.

Many counts were recorded for this clonotype. CDR3 bases: TGTGCCAGCAGTTCGGGACAGGGGAGGTCCAAAAACATTCAGTACTTC. Protein product: CASSSGQGRSKNIQYF. The J gene is TRBJ2-4, the V gene TRBV6-6, with 10 positions matching TRBD1. CDR1 MNHNY and CDR2 SVGAGI come from the germline V gene (reference sequence). CDR3 size: 16 residues. Trimming removed 4 bases from V and 2 bases from J; junction bases left unmatched: 5.

The chain uses TRBV6-1 and TRBJ2-5, with D maybe TRBD2 (6 bases). The CDR3 contains 13 residues. Trimming pared 6 bases from V and 2 bases from J, leaving 10 bases between. Germline CDR1 is MNHNS and CDR2 is SASEGT. The CDR3 loop is CASRGLMQETQYF. In DNA, the CDR3 is TGTGCCAGCAGGGGACTGATGCAAGAGACCCAGTACTTC.

The V and J genes are TRBV9 and TRBJ1-2; 9 nucleotides agree with TRBD1. CDR3 length: 17 residues. CDR1 SGDLS and CDR2 YYNGEE come from the germline V gene. The ends lost 0 bases at V and 5 bases at J; junction bases unmatched: 11. CDR3 bases: TGTGCCAGCAGCGTAGGATCAGGACAGGGGAAGTTATATGGCTACACCTTC. It specifies CASSVGSGQGKLYGYTF. The variable domain in full, with the rest retrieved from reference TRBV9 and TRBJ1-2, is DSGVTQTPKHLITATGQRVTLRCSPRSGDLSVYWYQQSLDQGLQFLIQYYNGEERAKGNILERFSAQQFPDLHSELNLSSLELGDSALYFCASSVGSGQGKLYGYTFGSGTRLTVV.

This clonotype has just a few counts. The chain recombines TRBV28 with TRBJ2-3; 7 bases map to TRBD1. V lost 6 bases to trimming and J lost 0 bases; unmatched junction nucleotides: 12. This CDR3 contains 17 residues. Germline-derived CDR1 and CDR2 are MDHEN and SYDVKM. The DNA of the CDR3 is TGTGCCAGCAGCCCCCCCCCCGGGACAGATAGCACAGATACGCAGTATTTT. The encoded protein is CASSPPPGTDSTDTQYF.

The chain uses TRBV6-5 and TRBJ2-3; TRBD2 matches at 7 bases. CDR1 MNHEY and CDR2 SVGAGI come from the germline V gene. The length of the CDR3 is 16 residues. V was pared by 0 bases and J by 2 bases, with 5 bases of the junction left unmatched. The CDR3 nucleotides are TGTGCCAGCAGTTACTCCCCGGGGGGAGACACAGATACGCAGTATTTT. Its protein product is CASSYSPGGDTDTQYF.

The V call is TRBV13, the J call TRBJ2-1; 10 bases map to TRBD2. The trim removed 4 bases at V and 0 bases at J, leaving 6 bases unmatched. There are 17 residues in the CDR3. Germline loops: CDR1 PRHDT, CDR2 FYEKMQ (reference sequence). The CDR3 bases are TGTGCCAGCAGCTCGACTAGCGGGCCCGCCTCCTACAATGAGCAGTTCTTC. Its protein product is CASSSTSGPASYNEQFF.

The sample holds a few counts of this clonotype. The rearrangement uses TRBV28 and TRBJ2-5; D ambiguous. This CDR3 spans 15 amino acids. The germline V gene has CDR1 MDHEN and CDR2 SYDVKM. V gave up 10 bases and J gave up 0 bases, with 18 bases separating them. The CDR3 DNA reads TGTGCCATCCAGCGTGTGTCTTTGTACCAAGAGACCCAGTACTTC. Its translation is CAIQRVSLYQETQYF.

The gene calls are TRBV7-9 and TRBJ2-2; 13 bases are a match to TRBD2. The CDR3 length is 17 residues. In germline, CDR1 is SEHNR, CDR2 FQNEAQ (reference sequence). V shed 5 bases, J shed 6 bases, and the junction held 9 bases outside the gene matches. CDR3: CASSPRLAGGESGELFF. CDR3 DNA: TGTGCCAGCAGCCCCCGACTAGCGGGGGGAGAATCCGGGGAGCTGTTTTTT.

This clonotype showed up many times. V gene TRBV20-1 combines with J gene TRBJ1-2, with a weak D call TRBD1 (5 bases). Trimming stripped 0 bases from V and 10 bases from J, with 18 bases between. Germline loops: CDR1 DFQATT, CDR2 SNEGSKA (reference sequence). The length of the CDR3 is 14 residues. The CDR3 loop reads CSARDLKTELTYTF. CDR3 DNA sequence: TGCAGTGCTAGAGATCTTAAGACAGAGCTGACCTACACCTTC.

Many counts were recorded for this clonotype. The chain employs TRBV7-2 and TRBJ2-4; 9 nucleotides agree with TRBD1. This CDR3 has 15 residues. Unmatched junction bases numbered 3, after V lost 3 bases and J lost 3 bases. Germline values: CDR1 SGHTA, CDR2 FQGNSA. The CDR3 nucleotides read TGTGCCAGCAGCTTTGGACAGGGGATCAAAAACATTCAGTACTTC. This gives the protein CASSFGQGIKNIQYF. Filled out from reference TRBV7-2 and TRBJ2-4, the complete variable domain reads GAGVSQSPSNKVTEKGKDVELRCDPISGHTALYWYRQSLGQGLEFLIYFQGNSAPDKSGLPSDRFSAERTGGSVSTLTIQRTQQEDSAVYLCASSFGQGIKNIQYFGAGTRLSVL.